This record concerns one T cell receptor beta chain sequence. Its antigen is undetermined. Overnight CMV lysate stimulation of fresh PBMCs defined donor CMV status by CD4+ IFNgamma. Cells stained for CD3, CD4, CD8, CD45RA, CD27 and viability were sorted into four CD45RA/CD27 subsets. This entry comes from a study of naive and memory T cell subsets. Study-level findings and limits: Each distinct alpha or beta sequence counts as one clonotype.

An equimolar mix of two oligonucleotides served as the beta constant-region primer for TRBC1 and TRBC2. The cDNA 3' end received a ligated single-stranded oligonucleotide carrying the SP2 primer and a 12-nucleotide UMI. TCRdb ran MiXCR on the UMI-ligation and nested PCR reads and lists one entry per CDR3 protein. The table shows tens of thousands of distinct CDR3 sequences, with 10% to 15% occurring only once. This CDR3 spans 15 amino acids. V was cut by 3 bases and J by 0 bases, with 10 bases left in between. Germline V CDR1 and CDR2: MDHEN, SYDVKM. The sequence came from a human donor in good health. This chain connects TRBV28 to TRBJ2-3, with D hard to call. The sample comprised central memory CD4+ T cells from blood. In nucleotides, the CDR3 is TGTGCCAGCAGTTTGCTTGGGCCTAGCACAGATACGCAGTATTTT. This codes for CASSLLGPSTDTQYF.